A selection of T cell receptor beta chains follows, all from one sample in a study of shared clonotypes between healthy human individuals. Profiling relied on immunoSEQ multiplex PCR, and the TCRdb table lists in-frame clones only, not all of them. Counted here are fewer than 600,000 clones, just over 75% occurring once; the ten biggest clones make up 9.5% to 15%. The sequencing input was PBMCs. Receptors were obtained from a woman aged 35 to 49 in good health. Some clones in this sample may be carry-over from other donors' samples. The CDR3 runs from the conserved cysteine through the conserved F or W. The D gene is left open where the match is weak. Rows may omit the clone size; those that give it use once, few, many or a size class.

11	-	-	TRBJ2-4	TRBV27	TGTGCCAGCAGTTTATTCAACATTCAGTACTTC	CASSLFNIQYF
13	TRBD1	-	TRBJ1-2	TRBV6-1	TGTGCCAGCAGTCGGACAGGGCCAGGTGGCTACACCTTC	CASSRTGPGGYTF
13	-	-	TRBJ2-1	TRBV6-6	TGTGCCAGCAGTTACTACAGGGACAATGAGCAGTTCTTC	CASSYYRDNEQFF
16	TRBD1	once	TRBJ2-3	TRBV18	TGTGCCAGCTCACCCCCCGGACAGGCCGCCACAGATACGCAGTATTTT	CASSPPGQAATDTQYF
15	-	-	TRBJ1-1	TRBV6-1	TGTGCCAGCAGTGATGAGAAGTGGATGAACACTGAAGCTTTCTTT	CASSDEKWMNTEAFF
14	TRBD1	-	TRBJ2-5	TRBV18	TGTGCCAGCTCACGCGGACAGGAACAAGAGACCCAGTACTTC	CASSRGQEQETQYF
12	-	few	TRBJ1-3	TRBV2	TGTGCCAGCTCGGGCTCTGGAAACACCATATATTTT	CASSGSGNTIYF
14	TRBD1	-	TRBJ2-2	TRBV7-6	TGTGCCAGCAGCTGGAACAGGGGGACCGGGGAGCTGTTTTTT	CASSWNRGTGELFF
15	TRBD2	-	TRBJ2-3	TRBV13	TGTGCCAGCAGCTTAGGCCGCGCCGCGGGGACTAGCGGGAGGTTT	CASSLGRAAGTSGRF
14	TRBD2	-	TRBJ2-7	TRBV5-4	TGTGCCAGCAGCCCGGGACTAGCGGGAGTGTGGCAGTACTTC	CASSPGLAGVWQYF
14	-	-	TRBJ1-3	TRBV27	TGTGCCAGCTCTCTAGGGCCCTCTGGAAACACCATATATTTT	CASSLGPSGNTIYF
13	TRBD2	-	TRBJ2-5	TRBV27	TGTGCCAGCAGGGATGGGGGGGTAGAGACCCAGTACTTC	CASRDGGVETQYF
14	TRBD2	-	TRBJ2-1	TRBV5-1	TGCGCCAGCAGCTTGGAAATGGCGACGGGAGGGCAGTTCTTC	CASSLEMATGGQFF
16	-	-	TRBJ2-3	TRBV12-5	TGTGCTAGTGGTTTGGTACTCAGCGACCACACAGATACGCAGTATTTT	CASGLVLSDHTDTQYF
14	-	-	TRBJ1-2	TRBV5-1	TGCGCCAGCAGCTTGGAAAGTCCTAACTATGGCTACACCTTC	CASSLESPNYGYTF
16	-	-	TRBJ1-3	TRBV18	TGTGCCAGCTCACCCACCCGCGGGGCGAAAGGAAACACCATATATTTT	CASSPTRGAKGNTIYF
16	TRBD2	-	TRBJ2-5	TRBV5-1	TGCGCCAGCAGCTTGGGTAGCGGGAGACGGGCGGAGACCCAGTACTTC	CASSLGSGRRAETQYF
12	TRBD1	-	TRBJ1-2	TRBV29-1	TGCAGCGTTGCAGGACAGGGCTATGGCTACACCTTC	CSVAGQGYGYTF
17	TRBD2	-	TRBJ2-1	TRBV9	TGTGCCAGCAGCCAGACTAGCGGGAGGGCCGATAGCAATGAGCAGTTCTTC	CASSQTSGRADSNEQFF
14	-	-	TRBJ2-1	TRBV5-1	TGCGCCAGCAGCTTGGGAGGACCTTCCAATGAGCAGTTCTTC	CASSLGGPSNEQFF
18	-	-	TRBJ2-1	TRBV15	TGTGCCACCAGCAGAGATCGGGTGACGCGGGAAGGCGTAGATGAGCAGTTCTTC	CATSRDRVTREGVDEQFF
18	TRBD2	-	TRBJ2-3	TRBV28	TGTGCCAGCTCCCCCGCGAGGCTAGCGGGAGGACACACAGATACGCAGTATTTT	CASSPARLAGGHTDTQYF
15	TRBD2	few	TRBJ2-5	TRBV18	TGTGCCAGCTCACCGGAGTGGGGCGGGAGAGAGACCCAGTACTTC	CASSPEWGGRETQYF